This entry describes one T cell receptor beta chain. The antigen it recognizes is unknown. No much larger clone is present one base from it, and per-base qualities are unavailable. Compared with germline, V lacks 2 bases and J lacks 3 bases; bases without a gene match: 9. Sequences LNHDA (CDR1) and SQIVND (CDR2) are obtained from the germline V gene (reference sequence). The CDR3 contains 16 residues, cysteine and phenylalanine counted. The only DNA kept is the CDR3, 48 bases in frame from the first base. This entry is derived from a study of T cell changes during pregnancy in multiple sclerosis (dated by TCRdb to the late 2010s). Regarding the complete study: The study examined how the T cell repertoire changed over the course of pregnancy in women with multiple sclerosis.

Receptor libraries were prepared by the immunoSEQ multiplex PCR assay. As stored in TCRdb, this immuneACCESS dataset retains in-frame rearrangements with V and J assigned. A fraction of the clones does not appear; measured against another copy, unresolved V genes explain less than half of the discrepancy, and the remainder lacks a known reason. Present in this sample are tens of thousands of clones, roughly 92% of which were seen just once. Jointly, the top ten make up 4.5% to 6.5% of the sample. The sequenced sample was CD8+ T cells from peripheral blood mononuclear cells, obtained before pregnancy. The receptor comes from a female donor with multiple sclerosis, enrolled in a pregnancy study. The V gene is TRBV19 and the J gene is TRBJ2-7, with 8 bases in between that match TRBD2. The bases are TGTGCCAGTAGTATATCCGCGACTAGCGCGAGCTACGAGCAGTACTTC. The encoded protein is CASSISATSASYEQYF.